Listed below are T cell receptor beta chains from one sample, sequenced in a study of blood T cell repertoires in COVID-19. Sequenced by immunoSEQ multiplex PCR; TCRdb stores in-frame clones only, minus some. The sample carries about 200,000 clones, about 82% recorded once. The sequenced material came from peripheral blood. The receptors come from a man in his 60s with COVID-19, enrolled during active disease. CDR3s include the opening cysteine and the closing phenylalanine or tryptophan. The order of the fields is D gene, clone size, V gene, J gene, CDR3 protein, CDR3 DNA. D genes are given only for firm matches. The listing skips clone size in some rows; elsewhere it reads once, few, many or a size class.

.	once	TRBV30	TRBJ2-1	CAWSVLGRSNNEQFF	TGTGCCTGGAGTGTACTGGGCAGGTCAAACAATGAGCAGTTCTTC
TRBD1	.	TRBV30	TRBJ1-2	CAWRQGATATLNYGYTF	TGTGCCTGGAGGCAGGGGGCGACTGCAACCCTTAACTATGGCTACACCTTC
TRBD1	few	TRBV25-1	TRBJ1-1	CASRRQGVNTEAFF	TGTGCCAGCAGGAGACAGGGGGTGAACACTGAAGCTTTCTTT
.	.	TRBV6-4	TRBJ1-3	CASRPTGFISGNTIYF	TGTGCCAGCAGGCCTACAGGGTTCATATCAGGAAACACCATATATTTT
.	.	TRBV7-6	TRBJ2-1	CASSSGGIYNEQFF	TGTGCCAGCAGCTCCGGGGGAATCTACAATGAGCAGTTCTTC
TRBD2	.	TRBV14	TRBJ2-1	CASSQVFRTETSELYNEQFF	TGTGCCAGCAGCCAAGTTTTTCGGACCGAGACTAGCGAGCTATACAATGAGCAGTTCTTC
.	.	TRBV7-2	TRBJ1-4	CASSFSGLNEKLFF	TGTGCCAGCAGCTTTTCAGGGCTTAATGAAAAACTGTTTTTT
.	.	TRBV7-2	TRBJ1-1	CASSLEGTGRKIYEAFF	TGTGCCAGCAGCTTAGAAGGAACAGGGAGAAAGATCTACGAAGCTTTCTTT
.	few	TRBV11-2	TRBJ1-2	CASSDLGQGGGYTF	TGTGCCAGCAGCGATCTAGGGCAGGGTGGTGGCTACACCTTC
.	.	TRBV30	TRBJ1-6	CAWGGGGNSPLHF	TGTGCCTGGGGAGGCGGCGGAAATTCACCCCTCCACTTT
TRBD1	.	TRBV18	TRBJ1-4	CASSPLTGGNEKLFF	TGTGCCAGCTCACCGCTGACAGGGGGTAACGAAAAACTGTTTTTT
TRBD1	.	TRBV2	TRBJ2-1	CASSVDRENEQFF	TGTGCCAGCAGTGTCGACAGGGAAAATGAGCAGTTCTTC
.	.	TRBV12-5	TRBJ1-1	CARETENTEAFF	TGTGCTAGGGAAACAGAGAACACTGAAGCTTTCTTT
TRBD1	.	TRBV27	TRBJ2-7	CASSLSGQGRNEQYF	TGTGCCAGCAGTTTATCTGGACAGGGACGGAACGAGCAGTACTTC